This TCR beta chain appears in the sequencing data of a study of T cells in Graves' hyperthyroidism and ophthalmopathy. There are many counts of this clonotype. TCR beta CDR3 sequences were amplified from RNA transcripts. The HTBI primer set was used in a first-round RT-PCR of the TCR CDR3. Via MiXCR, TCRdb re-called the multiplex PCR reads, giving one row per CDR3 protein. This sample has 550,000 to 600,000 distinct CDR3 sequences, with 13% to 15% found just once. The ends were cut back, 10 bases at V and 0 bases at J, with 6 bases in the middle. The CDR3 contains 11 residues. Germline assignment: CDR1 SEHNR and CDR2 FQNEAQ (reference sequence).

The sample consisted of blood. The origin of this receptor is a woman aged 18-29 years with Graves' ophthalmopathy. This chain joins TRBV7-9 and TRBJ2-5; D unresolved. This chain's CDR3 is CAITNQETQYF. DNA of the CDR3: TGTGCCATCACCAACCAAGAGACCCAGTACTTC.